The 20 T cell receptor beta chains in this list originate from one sample, sequenced in a study of blood T cell repertoires in COVID-19. Profiled with immunoSEQ multiplex PCR; TCRdb holds only in-frame clones, not every one. The sample carries some 380,000 clones, approximately 91% recorded once. The sample comprised PBMCs or T cells enriched from blood (not recorded which). The receptors were gathered from a woman between 35 and 50 years old with acute COVID-19.

The chain is built from TRBV30 and TRBJ2-5, with 11 bases that match TRBD1. V dropped 3 bases and J dropped 4; count of bases not matched to a gene: 10. The CDR3 contains 16 residues. The germline CDR1 and CDR2 sequences are GTSNPN and SVGIG (reference sequence). CDR3 sequence: CAWRVPGTGGGETQYF. Written as DNA, the CDR3 is TGTGCCTGGAGAGTCCCCGGGACAGGGGGTGGAGAGACCCAGTACTTC.

The chain has TRBV6-5 and TRBJ2-2; 7 positions agree with TRBD1. V was pared by 4 bases and J by 5 bases, with 1 base of the junction left unmatched. The CDR3 covers 13 residues. From germline, CDR1 is MNHEY and CDR2 SVGAGI. CDR3 in DNA: TGTGCCAGCAGTTCGACAGGGACCGGGGAGCTGTTTTTT. This encodes CASSSTGTGELFF.

This rearrangement joins TRBV5-1 to TRBJ1-1; 10 positions match TRBD1. The germline CDR1 and CDR2 sequences are SGHRS and YFSETQ. The CDR3 sequence is 16 residues long. J gave up 3 bases and V 4 bases, and 9 bases lay outside the gene matches. This chain's CDR3 is CASSARDRGLHTEAFF. CDR3 in DNA: TGCGCCAGCAGCGCCCGGGACAGGGGCCTTCACACTGAAGCTTTCTTT.

The CDR3 nucleotides read TGTGCCAGCAGTTACATGGGGACTAGCGGGGGTTATGAGCAGTTCTTC. Its protein is CASSYMGTSGGYEQFF. This chain links TRBV6-5 with TRBJ2-1, with 14 bases that match TRBD2. Losses at the gene ends were 2 bases for V and 8 bases for J; bases not matched to a gene: 5. Looked up from germline, CDR1 is MNHEY and CDR2 is SVGAGI. There are 16 residues in the CDR3.

This chain uses TRBV27 with TRBJ2-7; 8 bases line up with TRBD2. The CDR3 has 16 residues. CDR1 MNHEY and CDR2 SMNVEV come from the germline V gene (reference sequence). V was clipped by 6 bases and J by 0 bases; unmatched bases: 10. The DNA of the CDR3 is TGTGCCAGCAGCCCCTTAGGCGGGGGGTACTCCTACGAGCAGTACTTC. Translating it yields CASSPLGGGYSYEQYF.

The table lists this clone with a few counts. The chain has TRBV7-6 and TRBJ2-2; D not resolved. CDR1 and CDR2 (germline): SGHVS, FNYEAQ. The CDR3 runs to 13 residues. Trimming shortened V by 5 bases and J by 5 bases, and 9 bases separated the two germline ends. CDR3 sequence reads: CASSPELTGELFF. The CDR3 region has the DNA TGTGCCAGCAGCCCGGAGTTAACCGGGGAGCTGTTTTTT.

The rearrangement links TRBV25-1 to TRBJ1-5; 9 positions agree with TRBD1. The germline gives CDR1 MGHDK, CDR2 SYGVNS. The CDR3 length is 14 residues. The V gene end was trimmed by 5 bases and the J gene end by 4 bases; junction bases not matched to a gene: 3. This CDR3 reads CASSQGQGNQPQHF. CDR3 in DNA: TGTGCCAGCAGTCAAGGACAGGGGAATCAGCCCCAGCATTTT. The full variable domain, completed using reference TRBV25-1 and TRBJ1-5, is EADIYQTPRYLVIGTGKKITLECSQTMGHDKMYWYQQDPGMELHLIHYSYGVNSTEKGDLSSESTVSRIRTEHFPLTLESARPSHTSQYLCASSQGQGNQPQHFGDGTRLSIL.

The chain is built from TRBV27 and TRBJ1-5, with a weak D call TRBD1 (6 bases). Germline-derived CDR1 and CDR2 are MNHEY and SMNVEV (reference sequence). The CDR3 is 16 amino acids. V was cut by 6 bases and J by 6 bases, with 21 bases left in between. CDR3 DNA: TGTGCCAGCAGCCCAGATGTGGGAGGGGGGGGTCAGCCCCAGCATTTT. It is translated as CASSPDVGGGGQPQHF.

This chain joins TRBV25-1 and TRBJ1-1; D possibly corresponds to TRBD1 (5 bases). The germline gives CDR1 MGHDK, CDR2 SYGVNS. The V and J ends lost 6 bases and 8 bases respectively, with 10 bases between them. This CDR3 has 11 residues. CDR3 sequence (DNA): TGTGCCAGCAGCGGATACAGGGAAGCTTTCTTT. It specifies CASSGYREAFF.

CDR3 nucleotides: TGTGCCAGCAGTTATGACAGTTCCTCCTACGAGCAGTACTTC. Its translation is CASSYDSSSYEQYF. The chain combines TRBV6-5 with TRBJ2-7, with D perhaps TRBD1 (5 bases). Germline V gene sequence: CDR1 MNHEY, CDR2 SVGAGI. V shed 3 bases and J shed 0 bases, with 9 bases lying between them. The CDR3 is 14 residues long.

The V and J genes are TRBV4-1 and TRBJ2-2; 7 bases match TRBD2. Per the germline V gene, CDR1 is MGHRA and CDR2 is YSYEKL. J was trimmed by 5 bases and V by 6 bases; bases with no gene match: 12. The length of the CDR3 is 16 residues. The CDR3 nucleotides are TGCGCCAGCAGATTGTTTGGCACTAGCGAGACCGGGGAGCTGTTTTTT. The encoded protein is CASRLFGTSETGELFF.

This CDR3 is CASSEEPLRALHF. CDR3 nucleotide sequence: TGTGCCAGCAGTGAAGAGCCGTTGCGGGCCCTCCACTTT. The rearrangement uses TRBV6-1 and TRBJ1-6; D gene ambiguous. The CDR3 has 13 amino acids. The V gene lost 1 base and the J gene lost 14 bases, with 12 bases spanning the gap. Germline V gives CDR1 MNHNS, CDR2 SASEGT.

This clone was counted a single time. The chain carries TRBV5-6 and TRBJ1-1; perhaps TRBD1 as D (6 bases). V lost 4 bases and J 0 bases, leaving 10 bases between the germline ends. CDR3 size: 14 residues. Germline loops: CDR1 SGHDT, CDR2 YYEEEE. CDR3 region: CASSAWTVNTEAFF. The CDR3 region has the DNA TGTGCCAGCAGCGCGTGGACAGTGAACACTGAAGCTTTCTTT.

V usage is TRBV12-5 and J usage is TRBJ1-4, with TRBD1 matching 9 bases. The CDR3 loop spans 17 amino acids. The junction had 11 bases not matched to a gene; V was cut back by 1 base and J by 8 bases. Germline V gene data show CDR1 as LGHNT and CDR2 as FRNRAP. The CDR3 region has the DNA TGTGCTAGTGGTTTGGGAGAGTGGACAGGGGAAACGGAAAAACTGTTTTTT. Its protein product is CASGLGEWTGETEKLFF.

The chain joins TRBV5-1 to TRBJ1-3; D gene unclear. This CDR3 spans 14 amino acids. With 0 bases removed from V and 2 bases from J, the gap between germline ends came to 6 bases. Per germline, CDR1 SGHRS and CDR2 YFSETQ. The CDR3 bases are TGCGCCAGCAGCTTGGAGAGTGCTGGAAACACCATATATTTT. As protein: CASSLESAGNTIYF.

The chain couples TRBV5-1 to TRBJ2-5; D is unclear. This CDR3 has 12 residues. Looked up from germline, CDR1 is SGHRS and CDR2 is YFSETQ. V was trimmed by 5 bases and J by 4 bases, leaving 9 bases between them. Here the CDR3 DNA reads TGCGCCAGCAGTGAAATCGGAGAGACCCAGTACTTC. This translates into CASSEIGETQYF. Combining the CDR3 with reference TRBV5-1 and TRBJ2-5 gives the whole variable domain KAGVTQTPRYLIKTRGQQVTLSCSPISGHRSVSWYQQTPGQGLQFLFEYFSETQRNKGNFPGRFSGRQFSNSRSEMNVSTLELGDSALYLCASSEIGETQYFGPGTRLLVL.

CDR3 in DNA: TGTGCCAGCAGCTCCTATCCGCGCCCGACGGGACAGGGCTCTGGAAACACCATATATTTT. Translating it yields CASSSYPRPTGQGSGNTIYF. V is TRBV7-8 and J is TRBJ1-3; 9 bases are shared with TRBD1. Germline V lookup: CDR1 SGHVS, CDR2 FQNEAQ. V shed 4 bases and J 0 bases; nucleotides not matched to a gene: 16. The CDR3 is 20 amino acids. The variable domain in full, completed from reference TRBV7-8 and TRBJ1-3, reads GAGVSQSPRYKVAKRGQDVALRCDPISGHVSLFWYQQALGQGPEFLTYFQNEAQLDKSGLPSDRFFAERPEGSVSTLKIQRTQQEDSAVYLCASSSYPRPTGQGSGNTIYFGEGSWLTVV.

This chain uses TRBV7-6 with TRBJ1-5; the match to TRBD1 covers 9 bases. Trimming at V came to 5 bases and at J to 5 bases, leaving 7 bases not matched to a gene. There are 15 residues in the CDR3. Germline assignment: CDR1 SGHVS and CDR2 FNYEAQ. The CDR3, as DNA: TGTGCCAGCAGCCCGGGACAGGGTGTCGATCAGCCCCAGCATTTT. This sequence encodes CASSPGQGVDQPQHF.

The chain recombines TRBV18 with TRBJ1-2; 9 bases map to TRBD1. This CDR3 has 18 amino acids. The junction had 15 bases not matched to a gene; V was cut back by 4 bases and J by 3 bases. CDR1 and CDR2 from the germline V gene are KGHSH and LQKENI. CDR3 coding DNA: TGTGCCAGCTCACTCTCTGAGGGACAGGGACTTGGGCACTATGGCTACACCTTC. Translated, it gives CASSLSEGQGLGHYGYTF.

The genes are TRBV4-1 and TRBJ1-6, with 12 nucleotides matching TRBD1. This CDR3 is built from 14 residues. Germline CDR1 and CDR2: MGHRA and YSYEKL. V trimming: 3 bases; J trimming: 15 bases; junction bases outside the gene matches: 6. CDR3 amino acids: CASSQIGDRGLLHF. CDR3 DNA sequence: TGCGCCAGCAGCCAGATAGGGGACAGGGGGCTCCTCCACTTT.